The TCR beta chain described here comes from a study of T-cell memory formation after mild COVID-19. The germline V gene encodes CDR1 KGHSH and CDR2 LQKENI. V lost 3 bases to trimming and J lost 6 bases; unmatched junction nucleotides: 6. This CDR3 contains 15 residues. This clonotype turned up a few times. TCRdb re-called the 5' RACE reads through MiXCR, storing one row per CDR3 protein. This sample has 450,000 to 700,000 distinct CDR3 sequences, with 15% to 20% found just once. The sequenced material came from PBMCs or a T cell subset sorted from them (not recorded which). This sequence originates from an adult woman who had mild COVID-19 (a few samples of this study predate the infection). Cell type and time point are not known. The chain is built from TRBV18 and TRBJ2-2; 8 bases agree with TRBD2. CDR3 sequence reads: CASSPQRERAGELFF. Written as DNA, the CDR3 is TGTGCCAGCTCACCGCAGCGGGAGAGGGCCGGGGAGCTGTTTTTT.